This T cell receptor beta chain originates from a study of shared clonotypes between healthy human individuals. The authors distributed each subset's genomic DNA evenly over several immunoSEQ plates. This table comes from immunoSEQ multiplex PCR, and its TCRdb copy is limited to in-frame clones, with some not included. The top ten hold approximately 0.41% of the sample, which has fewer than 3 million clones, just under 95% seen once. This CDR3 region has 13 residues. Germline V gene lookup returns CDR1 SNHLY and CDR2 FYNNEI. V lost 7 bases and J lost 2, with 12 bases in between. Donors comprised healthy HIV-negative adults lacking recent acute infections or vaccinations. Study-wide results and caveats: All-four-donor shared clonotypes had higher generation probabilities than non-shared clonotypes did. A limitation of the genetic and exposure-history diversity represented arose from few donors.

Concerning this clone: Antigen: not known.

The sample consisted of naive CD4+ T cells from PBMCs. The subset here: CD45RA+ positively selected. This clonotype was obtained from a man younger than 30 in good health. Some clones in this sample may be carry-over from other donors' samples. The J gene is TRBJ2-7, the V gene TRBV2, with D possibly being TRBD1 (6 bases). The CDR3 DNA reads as TGTGCCAGCACCCGGGACACCACCTACGAGCAGTACTTC. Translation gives CASTRDTTYEQYF.